This is a list of T cell receptor beta chains from one sample in a study of T cell repertoires in cytomegalovirus infection. TCRdb called the reads again in MiXCR, with one record for every CDR3 protein. The table lists some 440,000 distinct CDR3 sequences, 31% of them singletons. Sequenced: PBMCs. The receptors were gathered from a human donor in good health (CMV status not recorded). Some clones in this sample may be carry-over from other donors' samples. The CDR3 runs from the conserved cysteine through the conserved F or W. The D gene is left open where the match is weak. Size is omitted from some rows. Given values are once, few, many or a class for expanded clones.

j_call	d_call	clone_size	v_call	cdr3_aa	cdr3_nt
TRBJ2-2	TRBD2	many	TRBV7-2	CASSLLAGGGIGELFF	TGTGCCAGCAGCTTACTGGCGGGGGGTGGTATCGGGGAGCTGTTTTTT
TRBJ2-1	TRBD1	once	TRBV2	CASSEITGAYSFGEQFF	TGTGCCAGCAGTGAAATTACAGGGGCATATTCGTTCGGTGAGCAGTTCTTC
TRBJ1-4	TRBD1	few	TRBV28	CASSDTGGAVEKLFF	TGTGCCAGCAGTGATACAGGGGGCGCGGTTGAAAAACTGTTTTTT
TRBJ1-6	.	.	TRBV6-5	CSSSRRGGGVESPLHF	TGTTCAAGCAGCCGACGGGGGGGAGGCGTGGAGTCACCCCTCCACTTT
TRBJ2-3	.	.	TRBV2	CASSEDRSAADTQYF	TGTGCCAGCAGTGAAGACAGGTCGGCTGCAGATACGCAGTATTTT
TRBJ2-7	.	.	TRBV6-7	CASRPRVRYF	TGTGCCAGCAGACCCAGGGTACGGTACTTC
TRBJ2-5	TRBD2	.	TRBV7-9	CASSLALAERGETQYF	TGTGCCAGCAGCTTAGCCCTAGCGGAACGGGGAGAGACCCAGTACTTC
TRBJ2-7	.	once	TRBV12-3/TRBV12-4	CASSLDSNSEQYF	TGTGCCAGCAGCCTAGATTCGAACTCCGAGCAGTACTTC
TRBJ1-1	.	few	TRBV20-1	CSARDERRRNTEAFF	TGCAGTGCTAGAGATGAACGACGGAGAAACACTGAAGCTTTCTTT
TRBJ1-5	.	many	TRBV28	CASREQTPSNQPQHF	TGTGCCAGCAGAGAACAGACTCCTAGCAATCAGCCCCAGCATTTT
TRBJ2-7	.	.	TRBV7-6	CASRFLITPDEQYF	TGTGCCAGCAGATTTTTGATTACCCCTGACGAGCAGTACTTC
TRBJ1-3	.	.	TRBV11-2	CASSSGTLRAGNTIYF	TGTGCCAGCAGCTCCGGGACTCTTAGGGCTGGAAACACCATATATTTT
TRBJ1-3	.	.	TRBV12-3/TRBV12-4	CASSLTTLGNTIYF	TGTGCCAGCAGTTTAACGACCCTTGGAAACACCATATATTTT
TRBJ1-1	TRBD1	many	TRBV7-2	CASSLVGQGPNTEAFF	TGTGCCAGCAGCTTAGTTGGACAGGGCCCGAACACTGAAGCTTTCTTT
TRBJ1-3	.	.	TRBV28	CASSKPQGTSGNTIYF	TGTGCCAGCAGTAAACCCCAAGGGACTAGTGGAAACACCATATATTTT
TRBJ1-4	.	.	TRBV19	CASRKGSKGVRDEKLFF	TGTGCCAGTAGGAAGGGGTCGAAAGGCGTACGGGATGAAAAACTGTTTTTT